The 19 T cell receptor beta chains presented below share a single source sample, sequenced in a study of early stage breast cancer tumors. TCRdb keeps only in-frame clones here, not all; method: immunoSEQ multiplex PCR. The table records tens of thousands of clones, 70% to 80% of them present only once. Sequenced: blood. These receptors came from a person aged 45 to 60 with breast cancer.

V is TRBV7-2 and J is TRBJ1-1; D is unresolved. The CDR3 extends over 13 amino acids. V lost 6 bases to trimming and J lost 3 bases, with 11 bases between them. Looked up from germline, CDR1 is SGHTA and CDR2 is FQGNSA. CDR3 in amino acids: CASSYDLDTEAFF. The CDR3 DNA reads TGTGCCAGCAGTTATGACTTGGACACTGAAGCTTTCTTT.

This sequence joins TRBV29-1 and TRBJ2-6, with D possibly being TRBD1 (6 bases). V was cut by 2 bases and J by 4 bases, with 15 bases left in between. This CDR3 spans 16 amino acids. Germline assignment: CDR1 SQVTM and CDR2 ANQGSEA. This CDR3 reads CSVEFQGKPGANVLTF. DNA of the CDR3: TGCAGCGTTGAATTCCAGGGGAAACCCGGGGCCAACGTCCTGACTTTC. The complete variable domain, with remaining parts taken from reference TRBV29-1 and TRBJ2-6, reads SAVISQKPSRDICQRGTSLTIQCQVDSQVTMMFWYRQQPGQSLTLIATANQGSEATYESGFVIDKFPISRPNLTFSTLTVSNMSPEDSSIYLCSVEFQGKPGANVLTFGAGSRLTVL.

The J gene is TRBJ1-1, the V gene TRBV4-1; tentative D call: TRBD1 (6 bases). This CDR3 spans 15 amino acids. Looked up from germline, CDR1 is MGHRA and CDR2 is YSYEKL. V lost 3 bases, J lost 6 bases, and 17 bases lay in between. The CDR3 DNA follows: TGCGCCAGCAGCCAGACGCGGTGGGGGCATGCTGAAGCTTTCTTT. Encoded protein: CASSQTRWGHAEAFF.

The rearrangement uses TRBV9 and TRBJ2-3; no reliable D call. V shed 0 bases and J shed 0 bases, with 8 bases lying between them. The CDR3 length is 15 residues. Germline V gene sequence: CDR1 SGDLS, CDR2 YYNGEE. The CDR3 loop reads CASSVAPTSTDTQYF. CDR3 DNA sequence: TGTGCCAGCAGCGTAGCGCCGACTAGCACAGATACGCAGTATTTT.

The V and J genes are TRBV12-5 and TRBJ1-1, with D possibly TRBD1 on 6 matching bases. Germline V CDR1 and CDR2: LGHNT, FRNRAP. V lost 0 bases, J lost 6 bases, and 8 bases lay in between. CDR3 length equals 13 residues. CDR3 sequence (DNA): TGTGCTAGTGGTTTGGTATCAGGGGCTGAAGCTTTCTTT. Its translation is CASGLVSGAEAFF.

The chain links TRBV5-1 to TRBJ2-5; possibly TRBD2 for D (6 bases). Trimming took 4 bases from V and 5 from J, leaving 18 bases between them. The germline CDR1 and CDR2 sequences are SGHRS and YFSETQ. CDR3 length equals 15 residues. This CDR3 reads CASSTQTRGSETQYF. The CDR3 nucleotides read TGCGCCAGCAGCACCCAGACTAGAGGGAGTGAGACCCAGTACTTC.

V gene TRBV5-4 combines with J gene TRBJ1-1; weak D call: TRBD1 (6 bases). Germline lookup yields CDR1 SGHNT and CDR2 YYREEE (reference sequence). Between the trimmed V and J ends, which lost 5 bases and 6 bases, there was a span of 23 bases. The CDR3 extends over 16 amino acids. The CDR3 region has the DNA TGTGCCAGCAGAGTACGAGGGGGATTAGGGTCGGCTGAAGCTTTCTTT. This gives the protein CASRVRGGLGSAEAFF.

The chain couples TRBV5-1 to TRBJ2-7; D is undetermined. Trimming pared 0 bases from V and 0 bases from J, leaving 7 bases between. Germline V gene data show CDR1 as SGHRS and CDR2 as YFSETQ. CDR3 length: 14 amino acids. The CDR3 DNA follows: TGCGCCAGCAGCTTGGGGCAGTACTCCTACGAGCAGTACTTC. Amino acid sequence: CASSLGQYSYEQYF.

This sequence joins TRBV5-6 and TRBJ2-7, with 8 nucleotides matching TRBD2. This CDR3 has 15 residues. Germline-derived CDR1 and CDR2 are SGHDT and YYEEEE. Trimming removed 1 base from V and 1 base from J; junction bases left unmatched: 4. The chain's CDR3 is CASSLMRGASYEQYV. In DNA form, the CDR3 reads TGTGCCAGCAGCTTGATGCGGGGGGCTTCCTACGAGCAGTACGTC.

V usage is TRBV7-6 and J usage is TRBJ1-1; 9 positions agree with TRBD1. This CDR3 spans 17 amino acids. Trimming cost V 1 base and J 0 bases; bases outside gene matches: 6. Germline V gene sequence: CDR1 SGHVS, CDR2 FNYEAQ. Here the CDR3 reads CASSLGTGERLNTEAFF. In DNA form, the CDR3 reads TGTGCCAGCAGCTTAGGGACAGGGGAAAGGCTGAACACTGAAGCTTTCTTT.

The chain combines TRBV6-1 with TRBJ1-5, with 7 bases lining up with TRBD1. Germline V lookup: CDR1 MNHNS, CDR2 SASEGT. The CDR3 runs to 15 residues. The V gene end was trimmed by 4 bases and the J gene end by 7 bases; junction bases not matched to a gene: 10. The CDR3 loop reads CASSGFGAGGQPQHF. The CDR3 DNA reads as TGTGCCAGCAGTGGTTTCGGGGCAGGGGGACAGCCCCAGCATTTT.

Comments on this clone: Since the CDR3 does not end with the conserved phenylalanine or tryptophan, this likely comes from a read error. It is unclear where the CDR3 begins or ends on the DNA, so no DNA is shown, and the CDR3 is as TCRdb lists it. The V gene is TRBV21-1, the J gene TRBJ1-2. TRBV21-1 represents a pseudogene. The CDR3 region is 8 residues in length, termini included. CDR3 amino acids: CARNRFLV.

The V and J genes are TRBV12-5 and TRBJ1-5; D is unresolved. There are 14 residues in the CDR3. Trimming took 0 bases from V and 6 from J, leaving 9 bases between them. Germline V lookup: CDR1 LGHNT, CDR2 FRNRAP. For the CDR3, the DNA is TGTGCTAGTGGTTTGGTACCCTATCGTCAGCCCCAGCATTTT. Encoded protein: CASGLVPYRQPQHF.

The rearrangement joins TRBV4-3 to TRBJ1-1; unclear D gene. Germline V gene lookup returns CDR1 LGHNA and CDR2 YSLEER. The V gene lost 3 bases and the J gene lost 1 base, with 6 bases spanning the gap. The CDR3 runs to 13 residues. The CDR3 DNA reads as TGCGCCAGCAGCCACCAGAAGAACACTGAAGCTTTCTTT. Encoded protein: CASSHQKNTEAFF.

The J gene is TRBJ2-3, the V gene TRBV5-1; 8 nucleotides align to TRBD2. The CDR3 is made up of 14 amino acids. The V and J ends lost 2 bases and 6 bases, in that order; junction bases with no gene match: 5. From germline, CDR1 is SGHRS and CDR2 YFSETQ. In nucleotides, the CDR3 is TGCGCCAGCAGCTTTGGACTAGCAACGGATACGCAGTATTTT. It translates to CASSFGLATDTQYF.

This clone was recorded once. This chain uses TRBV11-2 with TRBJ2-1, with a weak D call TRBD2 (6 bases). The ends were cut back, 0 bases at V and 7 bases at J, with 13 bases in the middle. This CDR3 has 15 residues. Per germline, CDR1 SGHAT and CDR2 FQNNGV. In nucleotides, the CDR3 is TGTGCCAGCAGCTTAGACGCGGGATCAAGGAATGAGCAGTTCTTC. Its translation: CASSLDAGSRNEQFF.

J is TRBJ2-5 and V is TRBV30, with D unclear. Trimming pared 2 bases from V and 7 bases from J, leaving 17 bases between. This CDR3 is built from 14 residues. CDR1 and CDR2 (germline): GTSNPN, SVGIG (reference sequence). The CDR3 nucleotides read TGTGCCTGGAGTCCAAAAGCCACCACTCGGACCCAGTACTTC. It translates to CAWSPKATTRTQYF.

The chain has TRBV5-6 and TRBJ1-2; unclear D gene. The CDR3 is made up of 15 amino acids. From germline, CDR1 is SGHDT and CDR2 YYEEEE. The germline V and J ends were trimmed by 0 bases and 0 bases, with 9 bases remaining between them. CDR3: CASSLGQNTNYGYTF. In DNA, the CDR3 is TGTGCCAGCAGCTTGGGGCAGAATACTAACTATGGCTACACCTTC.

Written as DNA, the CDR3 is TGTGCCAGCAGCCCTCCTGAGGCCTACGAGCAGTACTTC. It is translated as CASSPPEAYEQYF. The chain is built from TRBV7-9 and TRBJ2-7; D remains ambiguous. Germline V gene lookup returns CDR1 SEHNR and CDR2 FQNEAQ (reference sequence). The CDR3 sequence is 13 residues long. V was shortened by 5 bases and J by 2 bases, with 10 bases between the two germline ends.